Sequencing of this T cell receptor (beta chain) was carried out in a study of cytomegalovirus exposure and HLA in healthy donors. Study-wide points: Reported performance of the classifier showed diagnosis of cytomegalovirus status with high specificity and sensitivity. A few chains tied to CMV proved CMV antigen-specific in vitro.

The table came from immunoSEQ multiplex PCR; TCRdb's copy has only in-frame clones and leaves some out. The sample consists of 110,000 to 150,000 clones, roughly 88% of them appearing once. Notes on this clone: What it binds is not known.

This CDR3 contains 14 residues. Trimming cost V 2 bases and J 5 bases; bases outside gene matches: 3. Germline lookup yields CDR1 SGHTA and CDR2 FQGTGA. Donors were drawn from the roughly 130-subject validation cohort, separate from the approximately 680-subject first cohort. Sequenced input: PBMCs. The chain is built from TRBV7-3 and TRBJ1-3; 7 bases agree with TRBD1. This TCR was recovered from a woman aged 18-35 years in good health and CMV-seropositive. CDR3 DNA: TGTGCCAGCAGCTTAGTCAGGGGGAGAAACACCATATATTTT. As protein: CASSLVRGRNTIYF.